This paragraph covers one TCR beta chain sequence. Losses at the gene ends were 2 bases for V and 4 bases for J; bases not matched to a gene: 9. The CDR3 totals 17 residues. CDR1 SNHLY and CDR2 FYNNEI come from the germline V gene. Per the study methods: Nucleated cell counts were estimated from reference gene primer amplification. Libraries were prepared by immunoSEQ multiplex PCR; TCRdb keeps only in-frame clonotypes and omits some of them. The V and J calls and the clone size are those of that table, but D and trimming were determined from the DNA. The table has about 160,000 clones, 65% to 90% seen once. This entry comes from a study of blood T cell repertoires in COVID-19. Study-wide background: Specimens from acute and convalescent COVID-19 originated in the United States, Italy and Spain. Sources were T cells, B-cell-depleted T cells, or PBMCs; the material itself was cDNA or gDNA.

This TCR came from an older man with acute or convalescent COVID-19. The genes are TRBV2 and TRBJ2-1; TRBD2 agrees at 9 bases. The source material was peripheral blood. Here the CDR3 DNA reads TGTGCCAGCAGTGAAAGATTGGTAGCGGGAGTTTACAATGAGCAGTTCTTC. Its translation: CASSERLVAGVYNEQFF.